Listed below are T cell receptor beta chains from one sample, sequenced in a study of CD8+CD57+ T cells in acquired aplastic anemia. TCRdb used MiXCR to reprocess the reads, holding one entry per CDR3 protein. The data hold 250,000 or so distinct CDR3 sequences, with approximately 45% observed a single time. Sequencing was carried out using sorted CD4+, CD8+, or CD8+CD57+ T cells (not recorded which) from PBMCs. The receptors here all came from a human donor with aplastic anemia. CDR3s include the opening cysteine and the closing phenylalanine or tryptophan. The D gene is left open where the match is weak. Expanded clones get a size class; other rows say once, few or many, or leave the size out.

V,size,D,J,CDR3,DNA
TRBV2,-,TRBD1,TRBJ1-1,CASPNSGTDQLSGAEAFF,TGTGCCAGCCCTAACTCCGGGACAGACCAACTTTCTGGAGCTGAAGCTTTCTTT
TRBV7-8,-,-,TRBJ2-1,CASSLTPPATYNEQFF,TGTGCCAGCAGCTTGACCCCCCCGGCCACCTACAATGAGCAGTTCTTC
TRBV7-3,-,TRBD2,TRBJ2-3,CASSDSGGRSDTQYF,TGTGCCAGCAGTGATAGCGGGGGGAGGTCGGATACGCAGTATTTT
TRBV28,-,-,TRBJ2-7,CASVGSSYEQYF,TGTGCCAGCGTAGGAAGCTCCTACGAGCAGTACTTC
TRBV5-1,-,TRBD1,TRBJ2-7,CASKGTGPSLEQYF,TGCGCCAGCAAGGGGACAGGTCCCTCCCTGGAGCAGTACTTC
TRBV27,-,TRBD1,TRBJ1-1,CASTQTGMSTEASF,TGTGCCAGCACCCAGACAGGGATGAGCACTGAAGCTTCCTTT
TRBV27,-,TRBD1,TRBJ2-5,CASGGTGEQETQYF,TGTGCCAGCGGAGGGACAGGGGAACAAGAGACCCAGTACTTC
TRBV10-2,many,-,TRBJ2-5,CASRGGSQETQYF,TGCGCCAGCAGAGGGGGGAGCCAAGAGACCCAGTACTTC
TRBV5-1,-,-,TRBJ1-1,CASSLSAVNTEAFF,TGCGCCAGCAGCTTGAGTGCGGTGAACACTGAAGCTTTCTTT
TRBV6-5,-,-,TRBJ2-7,CASSYSYTIDGFYEQYF,TGTGCCAGCAGTTACTCGTATACAATCGATGGGTTTTACGAGCAGTACTTC
TRBV19,many,-,TRBJ1-5,CASDNEWGAQPQHF,TGTGCCAGTGATAACGAGTGGGGGGCTCAGCCCCAGCATTTT
TRBV2,-,-,TRBJ1-1,CASSEQGAENTEAFF,TGTGCCAGCAGTGAACAGGGAGCAGAGAACACTGAAGCTTTCTTT
TRBV6-6,few,-,TRBJ1-5,CASSQTGRNQPQHF,TGTGCCAGCAGTCAAACAGGGAGGAATCAGCCCCAGCATTTT
TRBV11-2,-,-,TRBJ2-6,CASSPTSGTPNVLTF,TGTGCCAGCAGCCCAACATCGGGCACCCCCAACGTCCTGACTTTC
TRBV7-2,-,TRBD1,TRBJ2-7,CASSPRTGGYEQYF,TGTGCCAGCAGCCCCAGGACAGGGGGCTACGAGCAGTACTTC
TRBV6-5,many,-,TRBJ2-1,CASRPGAGDHEQFF,TGTGCCAGCAGACCAGGGGCGGGAGACCATGAGCAGTTCTTC
TRBV30,-,TRBD2,TRBJ2-5,CASLGGEGPQETQYF,TGTGCCTCCCTCGGGGGGGAGGGTCCCCAAGAGACCCAGTACTTC
TRBV30,few,-,TRBJ2-1,CAWRANNEQFF,TGTGCCTGGAGAGCAAACAATGAGCAGTTCTTC
TRBV7-2,-,-,TRBJ2-7,CASSLWMVWPYEQYF,TGTGCCAGCAGTCTTTGGATGGTCTGGCCCTACGAGCAGTACTTC
TRBV15,-,-,TRBJ1-1,CATSGGTGTENTEAFF,TGTGCCACCAGCGGTGGTACCGGGACGGAGAACACTGAAGCTTTCTTT
TRBV2,-,TRBD1,TRBJ1-5,CASSVSLDRRAAQHF,TGTGCCAGCAGTGTAAGTCTGGACAGGCGTGCGGCCCAGCATTTT
TRBV20-1,-,TRBD2,TRBJ2-2,CSARDMGLAGGPGTGELFF,TGCAGTGCTAGAGATATGGGACTAGCGGGAGGGCCGGGAACCGGGGAGCTGTTTTTT
TRBV9,many,TRBD2,TRBJ2-3,CASSAPVAGSTDTQYF,TGTGCCAGCAGCGCCCCTGTAGCGGGGTCCACAGATACGCAGTATTTT
TRBV7-9,-,TRBD1,TRBJ2-3,CASSRDRAADTQYF,TGTGCCAGCAGCCGTGACAGGGCCGCAGATACGCAGTATTTT
TRBV6-5,-,-,TRBJ1-2,CASSWGQNYGYTF,TGTGCCAGCAGTTGGGGACAAAACTATGGCTACACCTTC
TRBV6-1,-,-,TRBJ2-5,CASKYQETQYF,TGTGCCAGCAAGTACCAAGAGACCCAGTACTTC
TRBV24-1,few,-,TRBJ2-1,CATSDRTRGASYNEQFF,TGTGCCACCAGTGATCGTACTAGGGGCGCATCCTACAATGAGCAGTTCTTC
TRBV6-1,many,-,TRBJ2-7,CASSDLVSYEQYF,TGTGCCAGCAGTGATTTGGTCTCCTACGAGCAGTACTTC
TRBV6-1,many,-,TRBJ2-3,CASSEGVGRGGADTQYF,TGTGCCAGCAGTGAAGGGGTAGGGAGGGGGGGGGCAGATACGCAGTATTTT
TRBV7-2,-,-,TRBJ2-2,CASRRTGSTGELFF,TGTGCCAGCAGGAGAACAGGGAGCACCGGGGAGCTGTTTTTT
TRBV15,many,-,TRBJ2-7,CATSRLRGEYEQYF,TGTGCCACCAGCAGACTAAGGGGAGAGTACGAGCAGTACTTC
TRBV7-9,many,TRBD2,TRBJ2-1,CASSYQKQRGLYNEQFF,TGTGCCAGCAGCTACCAGAAGCAGCGGGGCCTCTACAATGAGCAGTTCTTC
TRBV7-9,few,TRBD2,TRBJ2-7,CASSRLAGAYEQYF,TGTGCCAGCAGTCGACTAGCGGGAGCTTACGAGCAGTACTTC
TRBV2,-,TRBD2,TRBJ2-1,CASSVASGTQQFF,TGTGCCAGCAGCGTGGCTAGCGGAACACAGCAGTTCTTC
TRBV30,-,-,TRBJ1-1,CAWTILNTEAFF,TGTGCCTGGACTATTTTGAACACTGAAGCTTTCTTT
TRBV10-3,-,-,TRBJ1-2,CASNSYGYTF,TGTGCCAGCAATAGCTATGGCTACACCTTC